The 8 T cell receptor beta chains given below trace back to one sample, sequenced in a study of cytomegalovirus exposure and HLA in healthy donors. PCR employed 60 Vbeta and 13 Jbeta primers. Data came from immunoSEQ multiplex PCR; TCRdb stores just in-frame clones and leaves some out. Found here are roughly 140,000 clones, almost 80% of them singletons; the top ten hold approximately 0.66%. Sequenced sample: PBMCs. All receptors derive from a male donor in good health and CMV-seronegative.

This clone was seen only a few times. V gene TRBV30 combines with J gene TRBJ2-3; a weak D match, TRBD2 (5 bases). The CDR3 covers 13 residues. In germline, CDR1 is GTSNPN, CDR2 SVGIG (reference sequence). V was cut by 1 base and J by 6 bases, with 11 bases left in between. The CDR3 DNA reads TGTGCCTGGAGTGGAGGGTCAAGGGATACGCAGTATTTT. Encoded protein: CAWSGGSRDTQYF.

The chain carries TRBV12-2 and TRBJ2-6; TRBD1 is the table's D call, not checked against the DNA. TRBV12-2 counts as a pseudogene. This CDR3 comprises 19 residues. The CDR3 loop reads CASRLDSQVPYSGANVLTF. The CDR3 region has the DNA TGTGCAAGTCGCTTAGATTCCCAGGTACCCTACTCTGGGGCCAACGTCCTGACTTTC.

V gene TRBV5-8 combines with J gene TRBJ1-1; unclear D gene. The germline CDR1 and CDR2 sequences are SGHTS and YDEGEE. The CDR3 has 15 amino acids. V was clipped by 4 bases and J by 6 bases, with 19 bases between them. The CDR3: CASSAGSGLRAEAFF. CDR3 in DNA: TGTGCCAGCAGCGCGGGGTCGGGTTTGAGAGCTGAAGCTTTCTTT.

The chain is built from TRBV2 and TRBJ1-3; 7 nucleotides match TRBD1. Germline V gene data show CDR1 as SNHLY and CDR2 as FYNNEI. The CDR3 is made up of 14 amino acids. V lost 6 bases, J lost 2 bases, and 4 bases stayed unmatched. CDR3 coding DNA: TGTGCCAGCAGGGAGACAGGGCCTGGAAACACCATATATTTT. Its translation: CASRETGPGNTIYF.

The rearrangement uses TRBV6-6 and TRBJ1-6, with D possibly TRBD1 on 5 matching bases. Trimming left V 2 bases short and J 4 bases short, with 6 bases between. There are 14 residues in the CDR3. Germline V gives CDR1 MNHNY, CDR2 SVGAGI (reference sequence). The CDR3 region is CASSYAGYNSPLHF. The CDR3 region has the DNA TGTGCCAGCAGTTACGCAGGGTATAATTCACCCCTCCACTTT.

This clone has a handful of counts. The same CDR3 also results from other DNA sequences found in this sample. This chain links TRBV7-9 with TRBJ1-1; 7 bases line up with TRBD1. Germline CDR1 is SEHNR and CDR2 is FQNEAQ (reference sequence). The CDR3 has 13 residues. J gave up 1 base and V 4 bases, and 0 bases lay outside the gene matches. CDR3 nucleotides: TGTGCCAGCAGCTGGGACAGGAACACTGAAGCTTTCTTT. Translation: CASSWDRNTEAFF. Supplemented by reference TRBV7-9 and TRBJ1-1, the full variable domain reads DTGVSQNPRHKITKRGQNVTFRCDPISEHNRLYWYRQTLGQGPEFLTYFQNEAQLEKSRLLSDRFSAERPKGSFSTLEIQRTEQGDSAMYLCASSWDRNTEAFFGQGTRLTVV.

The rearrangement links TRBV4-2 to TRBJ2-7, with TRBD2 matching over 8 bases. J gave up 0 bases and V 0 bases, and 10 bases lay outside the gene matches. Per germline, CDR1 LGHNA and CDR2 YNFKEQ. The CDR3 sequence is 18 residues long. The CDR3 nucleotides read TGTGCCAGCAGCCAAGAGAGTTGGCGGGAGGCCCTCTCCTACGAGCAGTACTTC. Amino acid sequence: CASSQESWREALSYEQYF.

This clone was recorded only once. The rearrangement uses TRBV4-3 and TRBJ2-5, with 8 bases fitting TRBD2. CDR3 length: 18 residues. V gave up 0 bases and J gave up 2 bases; unmatched junction bases: 11. The germline V gene encodes CDR1 LGHNA and CDR2 YSLEER. CDR3: CASSQEFGAGGPQETQYF. CDR3 nucleotide sequence: TGCGCCAGCAGCCAAGAATTCGGGGCGGGGGGCCCGCAAGAGACCCAGTACTTC.